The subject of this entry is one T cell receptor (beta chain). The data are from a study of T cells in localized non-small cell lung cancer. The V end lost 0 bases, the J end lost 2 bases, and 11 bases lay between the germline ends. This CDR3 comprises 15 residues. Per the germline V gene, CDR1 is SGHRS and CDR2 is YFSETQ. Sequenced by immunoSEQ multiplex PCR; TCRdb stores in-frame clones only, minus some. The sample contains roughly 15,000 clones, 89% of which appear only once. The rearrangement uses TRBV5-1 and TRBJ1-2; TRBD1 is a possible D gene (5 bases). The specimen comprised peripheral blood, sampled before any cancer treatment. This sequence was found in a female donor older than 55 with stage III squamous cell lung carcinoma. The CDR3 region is CASSLAGGENYGYTF. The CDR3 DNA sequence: TGCGCCAGCAGCTTGGCTGGGGGAGAGAACTATGGCTACACCTTC.